The rows below give T cell receptor beta chains drawn from one sample of a study of cytomegalovirus exposure and HLA in healthy donors. Generated by immunoSEQ multiplex PCR, the TCRdb table keeps only in-frame clones and is missing some. The table shows 200,000 to 250,000 clones, with roughly four fifths occurring only once. The sample taken for sequencing was PBMCs. These receptors originate from a woman aged 60-75 years in good health and CMV-seropositive. The CDR3 runs from the conserved cysteine through the conserved F or W. The D gene is left open where the match is weak. A clone size is listed for some rows: how often the clone was seen (once, few, many), or a class if it is expanded.

CDR3nt: TGTGCCAGTGGGGACCAGCGGGAATCGAGAAACGAGCAGTACTTC
CDR3aa: CASGDQRESRNEQYF
j_gene: TRBJ2-7
abundance: -
v_gene: TRBV19
d_gene: TRBD2

CDR3nt: TGCGCCAGCAGCCGAGGGGAGGGAAGTGGGAACACTGAAGCTTTCTTT
CDR3aa: CASSRGEGSGNTEAFF
j_gene: TRBJ1-1
abundance: few
v_gene: TRBV4-1
d_gene: -

CDR3nt: TGCGCCAGCAGCCCGGACAGAAGGAACGATGAGCAGTTCTTC
CDR3aa: CASSPDRRNDEQFF
j_gene: TRBJ2-1
abundance: -
v_gene: TRBV5-1
d_gene: -

CDR3nt: TGTGCCAGCAAACGGACAGGGGTGTTGGAGCAGTTCTTC
CDR3aa: CASKRTGVLEQFF
j_gene: TRBJ2-1
abundance: few
v_gene: TRBV6-6
d_gene: TRBD1

CDR3nt: TGTGCCAGTAGAGCCTTAGACAGCCCAACTAATGAAAAACTGTTTTTT
CDR3aa: CASRALDSPTNEKLFF
j_gene: TRBJ1-4
abundance: -
v_gene: TRBV19
d_gene: -

CDR3nt: TGTGCCAGCAGTGGGACTAGCGGGAGTGTGAGGAGCCCCTACGAGCAGTACTTC
CDR3aa: CASSGTSGSVRSPYEQYF
j_gene: TRBJ2-7
abundance: -
v_gene: TRBV28
d_gene: TRBD2

CDR3nt: TGTGCCAGCAGCTTCGCAGGACCGGGGACCGGGGAGCTGTTTTTT
CDR3aa: CASSFAGPGTGELFF
j_gene: TRBJ2-2
abundance: -
v_gene: TRBV7-3
d_gene: -

CDR3nt: TGTGCCAGTCAGGGGGCTGAAGCTGAAGCTTTCTTT
CDR3aa: CASQGAEAEAFF
j_gene: TRBJ1-1
abundance: few
v_gene: TRBV6-1
d_gene: TRBD1

CDR3nt: TGCGCCAGCAGCCAACTGGGAGTTTTAGGTTCACCCCTCCACTTT
CDR3aa: CASSQLGVLGSPLHF
j_gene: TRBJ1-6
abundance: -
v_gene: TRBV4-1
d_gene: -

CDR3nt: TGTGCCAGTAGTATACGTCAGGGGGATGTTGAAGCTTTCTTT
CDR3aa: CASSIRQGDVEAFF
j_gene: TRBJ1-1
abundance: -
v_gene: TRBV19
d_gene: TRBD1

CDR3nt: TGTGCCAGTAGAACCTCAGATTATAGCAATCAGCCCCAGCATTTT
CDR3aa: CASRTSDYSNQPQHF
j_gene: TRBJ1-5
abundance: -
v_gene: TRBV19
d_gene: -

CDR3nt: TGTGCCAGTAGTACCACTAGCGGGAACACCGGGGAGCTGTTTTTT
CDR3aa: CASSTTSGNTGELFF
j_gene: TRBJ2-2
abundance: -
v_gene: TRBV19
d_gene: TRBD2

CDR3nt: TGTGCCAGCAGAAACAGGGGACTAGCGGGAGTAATGGAGACCCAGTACTTC
CDR3aa: CASRNRGLAGVMETQYF
j_gene: TRBJ2-5
abundance: few
v_gene: TRBV2
d_gene: TRBD2

CDR3nt: TGTGCCACCAGCGGGACAGCCTATGGCTACACCTTC
CDR3aa: CATSGTAYGYTF
j_gene: TRBJ1-2
abundance: -
v_gene: TRBV15
d_gene: TRBD1

CDR3nt: TGTGCCAGCAGTTCACAGGGGTCTTACAATGAGCAGTTCTTC
CDR3aa: CASSSQGSYNEQFF
j_gene: TRBJ2-1
abundance: few
v_gene: TRBV27
d_gene: TRBD1

CDR3nt: TGCGCCAGCAGCGTGGGCCAGAGGGACGAGCAGTACTTC
CDR3aa: CASSVGQRDEQYF
j_gene: TRBJ2-7
abundance: -
v_gene: TRBV5-1
d_gene: -

CDR3nt: TGTGCCAGCAGGGGGCGAGGATACTACGAGCAGTACTTC
CDR3aa: CASRGRGYYEQYF
j_gene: TRBJ2-7
abundance: few
v_gene: TRBV25-1
d_gene: -

CDR3nt: TGTGCCAGCAGTGAGACTAGCGGGGGTATCGGGGAGCTGTTTTTT
CDR3aa: CASSETSGGIGELFF
j_gene: TRBJ2-2
abundance: -
v_gene: TRBV2
d_gene: TRBD2

CDR3nt: TGTGCCAGCAGCGTAGAAGGGACAGGTCCTAATGAAAAACTGTTTTTT
CDR3aa: CASSVEGTGPNEKLFF
j_gene: TRBJ1-4
abundance: -
v_gene: TRBV9
d_gene: TRBD1

CDR3nt: TGTGCCAGCAGCCCTTCCCGGACTAGATACAATGAGCAGTTCTTC
CDR3aa: CASSPSRTRYNEQFF
j_gene: TRBJ2-1
abundance: -
v_gene: TRBV11-2
d_gene: TRBD2

CDR3nt: TGTGCCACTAGACAGGGGGGCTACAATGAGCAGTTCTTC
CDR3aa: CATRQGGYNEQFF
j_gene: TRBJ2-1
abundance: -
v_gene: TRBV6-5
d_gene: TRBD1

CDR3nt: TGCAGCGTTGCCCTCCCGGCTAGCGGTCGGGCCTACGAGCAGTACTTC
CDR3aa: CSVALPASGRAYEQYF
j_gene: TRBJ2-7
abundance: -
v_gene: TRBV29-1
d_gene: TRBD2

CDR3nt: TGCGCCAGCAGCGAGGGGACTAGCGGGGAGGTAGGACTAGACGAGCAGTACTTC
CDR3aa: CASSEGTSGEVGLDEQYF
j_gene: TRBJ2-7
abundance: -
v_gene: TRBV5-1
d_gene: TRBD2

CDR3nt: TGCAGCGTTGAATCGGGAGCTCATGAAAAACTGTTTTTT
CDR3aa: CSVESGAHEKLFF
j_gene: TRBJ1-4
abundance: once
v_gene: TRBV29-1
d_gene: -

CDR3nt: TGCGCCAGCAGCGGAATTTTCGGGGTCGAGCAGTACTTC
CDR3aa: CASSGIFGVEQYF
j_gene: TRBJ2-7
abundance: -
v_gene: TRBV4-1
d_gene: -

CDR3nt: TGTGCCAGCAGCCTCGGACTAGCGGGAGTAAAGTATTTT
CDR3aa: CASSLGLAGVKYF
j_gene: TRBJ2-3
abundance: once
v_gene: TRBV6-6
d_gene: TRBD2

CDR3nt: TGTGCCAGCTCACCGGGACAGGCTACCGGGGAGCTGTTTTTT
CDR3aa: CASSPGQATGELFF
j_gene: TRBJ2-2
abundance: -
v_gene: TRBV18
d_gene: TRBD1

CDR3nt: TGTGCCAGCAGTCGCCGCCAGAACTATGGCTACACCTTC
CDR3aa: CASSRRQNYGYTF
j_gene: TRBJ1-2
abundance: once
v_gene: TRBV6-5
d_gene: -

CDR3nt: TGTGCCAGCTCCCAGGACAGGGGGCTGAATGGCTACACCTTC
CDR3aa: CASSQDRGLNGYTF
j_gene: TRBJ1-2
abundance: -
v_gene: TRBV18
d_gene: TRBD1

CDR3nt: TGTGCCAGCAGTTACTGGGGGGGCGCTTACACCTTC
CDR3aa: CASSYWGGAYTF
j_gene: TRBJ1-2
abundance: -
v_gene: TRBV6-5
d_gene: -

CDR3nt: TGTGCCAGCAGTTACGCTCGGTCGTCCTACGAGCAGTACTTC
CDR3aa: CASSYARSSYEQYF
j_gene: TRBJ2-7
abundance: -
v_gene: TRBV6-6
d_gene: -

CDR3nt: TGTGCCAGCAGACAGACAGGGGGCAGAACTGAAGCTTTCTTT
CDR3aa: CASRQTGGRTEAFF
j_gene: TRBJ1-1
abundance: -
v_gene: TRBV28
d_gene: TRBD1

CDR3nt: TGTGCCAGCAGTTACGGGAGGAACACTGAAGCTTTCTTT
CDR3aa: CASSYGRNTEAFF
j_gene: TRBJ1-1
abundance: -
v_gene: TRBV6-6
d_gene: -

CDR3nt: TGCGCCAGCAGCCAATCGATCGCAGGGGCGTATAGGAGCTCTGGAAACACCATATATTTT
CDR3aa: CASSQSIAGAYRSSGNTIYF
j_gene: TRBJ1-3
abundance: -
v_gene: TRBV4-1
d_gene: -

CDR3nt: TGTGCTAGTGGTTTGGACAGGGGCACTGAAGCTTTCTTT
CDR3aa: CASGLDRGTEAFF
j_gene: TRBJ1-1
abundance: -
v_gene: TRBV12-5
d_gene: TRBD1

CDR3nt: TGCAGTGCTACCCAACAAATCGAGCAGTACTTC
CDR3aa: CSATQQIEQYF
j_gene: TRBJ2-7
abundance: few
v_gene: TRBV20-1
d_gene: -

CDR3nt: TGTGCCAGCACCGAGAGACGGCCTGGTGGGGGCCACACCTTC
CDR3aa: CASTERRPGGGHTF
j_gene: TRBJ1-2
abundance: few
v_gene: TRBV6-5
d_gene: -

CDR3nt: TGTGCCAGCAGTTTAGCCGGGACAGGGGGCGTTCACACCTACGAGCAGTACTTC
CDR3aa: CASSLAGTGGVHTYEQYF
j_gene: TRBJ2-7
abundance: -
v_gene: TRBV27
d_gene: TRBD1

CDR3nt: TGTGCCAGCAGCAAGCCTCACTCAAACACTGAAGCTTTCTTT
CDR3aa: CASSKPHSNTEAFF
j_gene: TRBJ1-1
abundance: -
v_gene: TRBV28
d_gene: -

CDR3nt: TGTGCCAGCAGCGTATCCGGGACTAGCACCTACAATGAGCAGTTCTTC
CDR3aa: CASSVSGTSTYNEQFF
j_gene: TRBJ2-1
abundance: once
v_gene: TRBV9
d_gene: TRBD2

CDR3nt: TGTGCCAGCAGTTCCTCGGGGACCCAGTACTTC
CDR3aa: CASSSSGTQYF
j_gene: TRBJ2-5
abundance: -
v_gene: TRBV28
d_gene: -

CDR3nt: TGTGCCATCAGCCTAGCGGGAGTACGGAATGAGCAGTTCTTC
CDR3aa: CAISLAGVRNEQFF
j_gene: TRBJ2-1
abundance: -
v_gene: TRBV10-3
d_gene: TRBD2

CDR3nt: TGTGCCAGCAGTCAAGACAGGCCCTCTGGAAACACCATATATTTT
CDR3aa: CASSQDRPSGNTIYF
j_gene: TRBJ1-3
abundance: -
v_gene: TRBV7-8
d_gene: -

CDR3nt: TGTGCCAGCAGTTTATGGGGACCCGGGGGACCCCAGGGCAATGAGCAGTTCTTC
CDR3aa: CASSLWGPGGPQGNEQFF
j_gene: TRBJ2-1
abundance: -
v_gene: TRBV27
d_gene: -

CDR3nt: TGTGCCAGTAGCTCGTGGGACAGTGGGGCAGATACGCAGTATTTT
CDR3aa: CASSSWDSGADTQYF
j_gene: TRBJ2-3
abundance: -
v_gene: TRBV11-2
d_gene: TRBD1

CDR3nt: TGTGCCAGCACCCCAGGACAGATGAACACTGAAGCTTTCTTT
CDR3aa: CASTPGQMNTEAFF
j_gene: TRBJ1-1
abundance: -
v_gene: TRBV6-5
d_gene: -

CDR3nt: TGTGCCAGCAGTACTCCGCGGGAGGGATCCTACGAGCAGTACTTC
CDR3aa: CASSTPREGSYEQYF
j_gene: TRBJ2-7
abundance: -
v_gene: TRBV6-5
d_gene: TRBD2

CDR3nt: TGTGCCAGCAGTTTATGGGGACAGGGGGAGGGACAGCCCCAGCATTTT
CDR3aa: CASSLWGQGEGQPQHF
j_gene: TRBJ1-5
abundance: -
v_gene: TRBV28
d_gene: TRBD1

CDR3nt: TGTGCCACCAGCAGAGCAATTGGGACTAGCGGGGGGAGCTCCTACGAGCAGTACTTC
CDR3aa: CATSRAIGTSGGSSYEQYF
j_gene: TRBJ2-7
abundance: -
v_gene: TRBV15
d_gene: TRBD2

CDR3nt: TGCGCCAGCAGCTTGGCAGCGGGGAACACCGGGGAGCTGTTTTTT
CDR3aa: CASSLAAGNTGELFF
j_gene: TRBJ2-2
abundance: once
v_gene: TRBV5-1
d_gene: -

CDR3nt: TGTGCCAGCTCACTCCTCTCCTACGAGCAGTACTTC
CDR3aa: CASSLLSYEQYF
j_gene: TRBJ2-7
abundance: -
v_gene: TRBV18
d_gene: -

CDR3nt: TGCGCCAGCAGCTCGGGGACTCTAAAGACTGAAGCTTTCTTT
CDR3aa: CASSSGTLKTEAFF
j_gene: TRBJ1-1
abundance: -
v_gene: TRBV5-1
d_gene: -